This T cell receptor beta chain was sequenced in a study of blood T cell repertoires in COVID-19. Overall study context: Spain, Italy and the United States supplied samples that represented acute and convalescent COVID-19. The cDNA or gDNA used as material had been derived from T cells, B-cell-depleted T cells, or PBMCs.

For recovered donors of Cohort 3, there were two negative PCRs, clearance, or symptom resolution. Data came from immunoSEQ multiplex PCR; TCRdb stores just in-frame clones and leaves some out. The sample contains around 240,000 clones, around 88% of which appear only once. Deletions cut 4 bases from V and 6 bases from J, with 13 bases between. CDR1 and CDR2 (germline): MNHEY, SMNVEV (reference sequence). This CDR3 contains 15 residues. Specimen: PBMCs or T cells enriched from blood (not recorded which). The V gene is TRBV27, the J gene TRBJ1-6, with a weak D call TRBD1 (6 bases). The receptor was derived from a woman in her forties or fifties who had recovered from COVID-19. The CDR3 region is CASSWGGQSNSPLHF. The CDR3 DNA sequence: TGTGCCAGCAGTTGGGGGGGGCAGAGTAATTCACCCCTCCACTTT.